The 19 T cell receptor beta chains given below trace back to one sample, sequenced in a study of T cells in Graves' hyperthyroidism and ophthalmopathy. Researchers amplified the TCR beta CDR3 regions from RNA transcripts. Researchers ran a first-round RT-PCR on the TCR CDR3 using the HTBI primer set. TCRdb re-analysed the multiplex PCR reads in MiXCR, keeping a single row per CDR3 protein. The table includes about 710,000 distinct CDR3 sequences, less than 20% detected once. Source material: blood. These receptors were collected from a man younger than 35 with Graves' hyperthyroidism.

This clonotype was found a few times. The chain combines TRBV2 with TRBJ2-3; D is uncertain. Looked up from germline, CDR1 is SNHLY and CDR2 is FYNNEI. Trimming took off 3 bases at V and 0 bases at J, with 7 bases between the two ends. The CDR3 has 14 residues. CDR3 DNA sequence: TGTGCCAGCAGTGAGTTCCTTAGCACAGATACGCAGTATTTT. Its translation is CASSEFLSTDTQYF.

This clonotype was detected many times. The V gene is TRBV19, the J gene TRBJ1-1; 7 bases match TRBD1. The germline gives CDR1 LNHDA, CDR2 SQIVND (reference sequence). This CDR3 contains 16 residues. The V and J ends lost 5 bases and 0 bases, in that order; junction bases with no gene match: 9. This CDR3 is CASSPRTGRMNTEAFF. The CDR3, as DNA: TGTGCCAGTAGTCCACGGACAGGTCGAATGAACACTGAAGCTTTCTTT.

This clonotype has just a few counts. The genes are TRBV18 and TRBJ2-1; D call uncertain. The V gene lost 4 bases and the J gene lost 4 bases, with 17 bases spanning the gap. The CDR3 runs to 16 residues. Looked up from germline, CDR1 is KGHSH and CDR2 is LQKENI. CDR3 protein: CASSLDNTRKYNEQFF. In DNA form, the CDR3 reads TGTGCCAGCTCACTCGACAACACAAGAAAATACAATGAGCAGTTCTTC. The whole variable domain, filled in from reference TRBV18 and TRBJ2-1, reads NAGVMQNPRHLVRRRGQEARLRCSPMKGHSHVYWYRQLPEEGLKFMVYLQKENIIDESGMPKERFSAEFPKEGPSILRIQQVVRGDSAAYFCASSLDNTRKYNEQFFGPGTRLTVL.

V gene TRBV20-1 combines with J gene TRBJ2-1; TRBD2 might be the D (6 bases). This CDR3 has 13 amino acids. Trimming left V 3 bases short and J 10 bases short, with 16 bases between. Germline loops: CDR1 DFQATT, CDR2 SNEGSKA (reference sequence). The CDR3 protein is CSARTISGREQFF. The CDR3 nucleotides are TGCAGTGCTAGGACCATTAGTGGGAGGGAGCAGTTCTTC.

This clonotype was observed many times. This chain links TRBV28 with TRBJ2-5, with 7 positions matching TRBD1. Looked up from germline, CDR1 is MDHEN and CDR2 is SYDVKM. The J segment lost 2 bases and the V segment lost 3 bases, leaving 9 bases of the junction unmatched. The CDR3 extends over 16 amino acids. This CDR3 reads CASSFRAIQGQETQYF. CDR3 in DNA: TGTGCCAGCAGTTTCCGCGCGATACAGGGGCAAGAGACCCAGTACTTC.

There are many counts of this clonotype. This chain uses TRBV28 with TRBJ1-6, with 7 bases aligning to TRBD1. Per germline, CDR1 MDHEN and CDR2 SYDVKM. J gave up 10 bases and V 10 bases, and 7 bases lay outside the gene matches. The CDR3 contains 12 residues. CDR3 loop: CAIRGPRSPLHF. The CDR3 nucleotides are TGTGCCATTAGGGGGCCGAGGTCACCCCTCCACTTT.

This clonotype was detected a few times. This chain connects TRBV5-4 to TRBJ2-5; 8 bases are a match to TRBD2. CDR3 length: 15 amino acids. Germline CDR1 SGHNT, CDR2 YYREEE (reference sequence). J lost 3 bases, V lost 3 bases, and 7 bases had no gene match. DNA for the CDR3: TGTGCCAGCAGCTCAATCGGGGGGGCTGAAGAGACCCAGTACTTC. Protein product: CASSSIGGAEETQYF.

There are many counts of this clonotype. The V call is TRBV11-3, the J call TRBJ2-3; D unresolved. Between the trimmed V and J ends, which lost 0 bases and 6 bases, there was a span of 10 bases. The CDR3 length is 14 residues. The V gene's germline CDR1 is SGHNT and CDR2 YENEEA. CDR3 in amino acids: CASSLDLGQDTQYF. The CDR3 bases are TGTGCCAGCAGCTTAGATTTAGGCCAGGATACGCAGTATTTT.

The chain couples TRBV6-6 to TRBJ2-7; TRBD2 is a possible D gene (6 bases). In germline, CDR1 is MNHNY, CDR2 SVGAGI (reference sequence). CDR3 length equals 15 residues. V lost 0 bases to trimming and J lost 1 base, with 10 bases between them. CDR3 protein: CASSYSMRGSYEQYF. The CDR3 DNA sequence: TGTGCCAGCAGTTACTCGATGCGGGGATCCTACGAGCAGTACTTC.

The chain links TRBV7-3 to TRBJ2-1, with 7 bases that match TRBD1. The CDR3 is made up of 19 amino acids. Trimming at V came to 3 bases and at J to 0 bases, leaving 14 bases not matched to a gene. Germline V gene data show CDR1 as SGHTA and CDR2 as FQGTGA. The CDR3 is CASSFHFGTATGSYNEQFF. The CDR3 DNA sequence: TGTGCCAGCAGCTTCCATTTCGGGACAGCCACCGGCTCCTACAATGAGCAGTTCTTC. Using reference TRBV7-3 and TRBJ2-1 for the parts outside the CDR3, the full variable domain is GAGVSQTPSNKVTEKGKYVELRCDPISGHTALYWYRQSLGQGPEFLIYFQGTGAADDSGLPNDRFFAVRPEGSVSTLKIQRTERGDSAVYLCASSFHFGTATGSYNEQFFGPGTRLTVL.

This clonotype appeared once. The chain is built from TRBV11-2 and TRBJ2-5, with D possibly TRBD1 on 6 matching bases. There are 16 residues in the CDR3. V lost 3 bases, J lost 1 base, and 15 bases lay in between. The germline gives CDR1 SGHAT, CDR2 FQNNGV. CDR3 bases: TGTGCCAGCAGCTTCCCCCTTACAGGGTCCCAAGAGACCCAGTACTTC. It codes for CASSFPLTGSQETQYF.

This clonotype appeared many times. The rearrangement joins TRBV28 to TRBJ2-5, with 8 bases aligning to TRBD2. The V gene's germline CDR1 is MDHEN and CDR2 SYDVKM. The CDR3 covers 17 residues. Trimming took 1 base from V and 12 from J; bases not matched to a gene: 19. The CDR3 loop is CASSLSTTSESPPGEYF. As DNA, the CDR3 is TGTGCCAGCAGTTTATCCACGACTAGCGAATCCCCGCCGGGGGAGTACTTC.

This clonotype was found a few times. The genes are TRBV29-1 and TRBJ2-5; unclear D gene. Germline V gives CDR1 SQVTM, CDR2 ANQGSEA. The V end was cut by 4 bases, the J end by 2 bases, with 14 bases between. The CDR3 loop spans 14 amino acids. CDR3 protein: CSVVAIVRQETQYF. The CDR3 nucleotides are TGCAGCGTTGTGGCTATAGTGCGGCAAGAGACCCAGTACTTC.

This clonotype was detected ten times or more. The chain couples TRBV7-2 to TRBJ2-7; 8 bases match TRBD1. Germline loops: CDR1 SGHTA, CDR2 FQGNSA. The J segment lost 2 bases and the V segment lost 5 bases, leaving 8 bases of the junction unmatched. The CDR3 is made up of 15 amino acids. This chain's CDR3 is CASSGRTGLAYEQYF. CDR3 nucleotide sequence: TGTGCCAGCAGCGGCCGGACAGGGCTGGCCTACGAGCAGTACTTC.

This clonotype was recorded many times. The J gene is TRBJ1-5, the V gene TRBV28; 8 bases fit TRBD1. The CDR3 length is 15 residues. V lost 3 bases to trimming and J lost 6 bases; unmatched junction nucleotides: 7. CDR1 MDHEN and CDR2 SYDVKM come from the germline V gene. Here the CDR3 reads CASSFDRGASQPQHF. The CDR3 DNA reads TGTGCCAGCAGTTTCGACAGGGGCGCGAGTCAGCCCCAGCATTTT.

In its sample, this clonotype was seen many times. The chain is built from TRBV28 and TRBJ1-5; D may be TRBD1 (6 bases). The CDR3 has 16 residues. V gave up 5 bases and J gave up 0 bases, with 14 bases separating them. Germline CDR1 MDHEN, CDR2 SYDVKM. The CDR3 DNA follows: TGTGCCAGCAGTCCTCAGGGGCTTTCTAGCAATCAGCCCCAGCATTTT. This gives the protein CASSPQGLSSNQPQHF.

This clonotype showed up many times. A junction boundary mismatches the germline segment, possibly from a read error. The rearrangement links TRBV12-5 to TRBJ1-1, with D possibly TRBD1 on 5 matching bases. The CDR3 is made up of 15 amino acids. CDR1 is LGHNT, CDR2 FRNRAP, per germline. The DNA of the CDR3 is TGTGCTAGTGGCTTGGGGGGGGGGATGAACACTGAAGCTTTCTTT. Its protein is CASGLGGGMNTEAFF.

This clonotype has at least ten counts. Its ends do not fully match the called genes, so a read error is possible. This sequence joins TRBV7-3 and TRBJ2-3; 9 nucleotides match TRBD2. In germline, CDR1 is SGHTA, CDR2 FQGTGA. The CDR3 runs 15 residues. CDR3 nucleotide sequence: TGTGCCAGCAGTTTAACTAGCGGGAGCACAGATACGCAGTATTTT. Amino acid sequence: CASSLTSGSTDTQYF.

Ten or more counts support this clonotype. The chain joins TRBV29-1 to TRBJ2-3; D is possibly TRBD2 (6 bases). In germline, CDR1 is SQVTM, CDR2 ANQGSEA. V shed 7 bases and J shed 1 base, with 15 bases lying between them. The CDR3 contains 14 residues. The CDR3 loop reads CSGSGGGGTDTQYF. CDR3 nucleotide sequence: TGCAGCGGGTCCGGGGGAGGCGGCACAGATACGCAGTATTTT.